This T cell receptor (beta chain) was sequenced for a study of blood T cell repertoires in COVID-19. In the study overall: Donors in the United States, Italy and Spain gave samples during acute or convalescent COVID-19.

Original handling: Estimates of nucleated cell counts were drawn from the amplification of reference gene primers. The repertoire was sequenced with immunoSEQ multiplex PCR; TCRdb's copy has only in-frame clones and lacks some. That table is the source of V, J and clone size, and D and trimming were worked out from the DNA. The sample contains 120,000 to 150,000 clones, approximately 85% of which appear only once. Seattle researchers signed up patients amid active infection and tracked them longitudinally. The source material was peripheral blood. The sequence derives from a woman in her sixties with COVID-19, enrolled during active disease.

This CDR3 reads CASSIEGQGTPLHF. CDR3 in DNA: TGTGCCAGTAGTATAGAGGGACAGGGGACACCCCTCCACTTT. V gene TRBV19 combines with J gene TRBJ1-6, with 10 bases that match TRBD1. Trimming at V came to 0 bases and at J to 11 bases, leaving 1 base not matched to a gene. From germline, CDR1 is LNHDA and CDR2 SQIVND (reference sequence). The CDR3 has 14 amino acids.